This TCR beta chain was found in a study of a mutant IDH1 vaccine in newly diagnosed glioma. Study details: Treated patients comprised around 62% males and about 38% females, mean age roughly 43 years. Therapy received beforehand was radiotherapy, temozolomide, or both, with most patients given both. Study-level results: Among all patients, vaccine-induced immune responses occurred in 85% to 95%.

Turning to this clone: Its antigen is not identified.

Time point of the sample: baseline, week 1 (first vaccination visit). Sample treatment: pre-vaccination baseline after standard-of-care therapy. New WHO grade 3 or 4 astrocytomas that were IDH1-mutant and ATRX-lost occurred in the donors. Libraries were prepared by immunoSEQ multiplex PCR; TCRdb keeps only in-frame clonotypes and omits some of them. The sample has about 98,000 clones; roughly 90% are singletons. This receptor was obtained from a woman between 45 and 65 years old with glioma. The sequencing here drew on PBMCs, taken from a glioma patient treated with radiotherapy, temozolomide or both.

The CDR3 coding sequence is TGTGCCAGCAGCCGGACAGGGGTTAACTATGGCTACACCTTC. Translation: CASSRTGVNYGYTF. V and J are TRBV28 and TRBJ1-2; 9 bases line up with TRBD1. Germline assignment: CDR1 MDHEN and CDR2 SYDVKM. Trimming removed 6 bases from V and 1 base from J; junction bases left unmatched: 3. There are 14 residues in the CDR3.